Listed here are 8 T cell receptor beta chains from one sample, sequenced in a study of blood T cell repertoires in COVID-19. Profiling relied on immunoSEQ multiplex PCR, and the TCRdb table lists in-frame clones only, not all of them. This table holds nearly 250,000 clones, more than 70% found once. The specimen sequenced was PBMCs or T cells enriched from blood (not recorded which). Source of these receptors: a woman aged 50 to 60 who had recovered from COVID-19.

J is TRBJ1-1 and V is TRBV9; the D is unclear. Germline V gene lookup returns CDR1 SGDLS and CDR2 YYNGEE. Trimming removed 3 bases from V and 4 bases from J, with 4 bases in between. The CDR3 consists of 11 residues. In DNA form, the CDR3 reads TGTGCCAGCAGCGCGGGCACTGAAGCTTTCTTT. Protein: CASSAGTEAFF.

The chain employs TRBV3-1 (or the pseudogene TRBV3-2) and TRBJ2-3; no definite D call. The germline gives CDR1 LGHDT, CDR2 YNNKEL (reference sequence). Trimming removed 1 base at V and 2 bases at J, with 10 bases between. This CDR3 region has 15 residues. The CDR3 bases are TGTGCCAGCAGCCAAGGCCCGGGTCTCACAGATACGCAGTATTTT. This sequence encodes CASSQGPGLTDTQYF.

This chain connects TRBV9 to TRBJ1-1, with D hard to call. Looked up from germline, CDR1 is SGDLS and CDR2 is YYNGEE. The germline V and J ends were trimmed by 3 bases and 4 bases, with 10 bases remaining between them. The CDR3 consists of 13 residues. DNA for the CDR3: TGTGCCAGCAGCGCCACCCTGGCCACTGAAGCTTTCTTT. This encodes CASSATLATEAFF.

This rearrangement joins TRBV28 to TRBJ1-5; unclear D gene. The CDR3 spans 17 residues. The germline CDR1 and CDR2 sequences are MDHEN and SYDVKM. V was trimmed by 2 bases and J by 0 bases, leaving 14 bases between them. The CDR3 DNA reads TGTGCCAGCAGTTTACTAGGCGACTCCTATAGCAATCAGCCCCAGCATTTT. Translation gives CASSLLGDSYSNQPQHF.

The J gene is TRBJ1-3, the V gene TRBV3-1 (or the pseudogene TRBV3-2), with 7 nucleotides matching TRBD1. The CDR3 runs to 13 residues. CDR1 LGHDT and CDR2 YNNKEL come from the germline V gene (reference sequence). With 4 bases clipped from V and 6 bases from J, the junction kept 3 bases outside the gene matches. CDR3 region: CASSLGQANTIYF. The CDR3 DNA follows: TGTGCCAGCAGCCTCGGACAGGCAAACACCATATATTTT.

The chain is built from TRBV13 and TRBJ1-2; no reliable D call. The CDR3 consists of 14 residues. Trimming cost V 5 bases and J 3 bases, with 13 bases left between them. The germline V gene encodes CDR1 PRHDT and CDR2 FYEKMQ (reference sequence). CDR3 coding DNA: TGTGCCAGCAGCCATGGGAGGAGCGACTATGGCTACACCTTC. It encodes CASSHGRSDYGYTF.

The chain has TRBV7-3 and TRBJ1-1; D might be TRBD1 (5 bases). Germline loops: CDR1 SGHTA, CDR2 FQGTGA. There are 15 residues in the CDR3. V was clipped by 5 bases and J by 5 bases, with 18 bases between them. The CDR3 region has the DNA TGTGCCAGCAGCCCCGGGGGTGGGGTTGGGACTGAAGCTTTCTTT. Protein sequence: CASSPGGGVGTEAFF.

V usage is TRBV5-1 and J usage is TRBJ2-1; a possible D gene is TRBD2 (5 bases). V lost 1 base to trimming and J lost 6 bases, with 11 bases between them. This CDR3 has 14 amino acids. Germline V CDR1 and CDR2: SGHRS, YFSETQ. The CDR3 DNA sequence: TGCGCCAGCAGCTTGACGGTAGGGAGCAATGAGCAGTTCTTC. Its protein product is CASSLTVGSNEQFF.